What follows describes a single T cell receptor (beta chain). Germline values: CDR1 SGHRS, CDR2 YFSETQ. The length of the CDR3 is 13 residues. V was cut by 0 bases and J by 5 bases, with 9 bases left in between. The data originate from a study of shared clonotypes between healthy human individuals. Data came from immunoSEQ multiplex PCR; TCRdb stores just in-frame clones and leaves some out. Of under 1 million clones detected, about 96% appear once; the ten largest clones hold over 0.2%. Naive CD8 cells were CD45RO-negative, positively selected for CCR7, excluding terminally differentiated effector memory CD45RA+ cells. Free of recent acute infections or vaccinations, the donors were healthy HIV-negative adults.

V and J are TRBV5-1 and TRBJ2-7; the D gene is possibly TRBD2 (6 bases). Specimen: naive CD8+ T cells sorted from blood. The sequence was obtained from a young man in good health. The CDR3 DNA sequence: TGCGCCAGCAGCTTGGTGGCGGGGAACGAGCAGTACTTC. Protein sequence: CASSLVAGNEQYF. Full variable domain (missing parts from reference TRBV5-1 and TRBJ2-7): KAGVTQTPRYLIKTRGQQVTLSCSPISGHRSVSWYQQTPGQGLQFLFEYFSETQRNKGNFPGRFSGRQFSNSRSEMNVSTLELGDSALYLCASSLVAGNEQYFGPGTRLTVT.